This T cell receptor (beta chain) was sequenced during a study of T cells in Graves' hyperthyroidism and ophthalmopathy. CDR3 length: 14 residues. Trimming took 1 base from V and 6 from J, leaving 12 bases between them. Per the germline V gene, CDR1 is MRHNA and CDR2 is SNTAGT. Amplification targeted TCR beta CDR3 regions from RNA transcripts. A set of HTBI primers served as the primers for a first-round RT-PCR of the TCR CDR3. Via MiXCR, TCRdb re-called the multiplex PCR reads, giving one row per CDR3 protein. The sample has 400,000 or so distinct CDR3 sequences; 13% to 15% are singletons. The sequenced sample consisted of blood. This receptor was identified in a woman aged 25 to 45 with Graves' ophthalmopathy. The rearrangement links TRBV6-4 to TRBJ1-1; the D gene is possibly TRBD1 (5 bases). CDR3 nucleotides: TGTGCCAGCAGTGACTTGGCAGGGTGGCCTGAAGCTTTCTTT. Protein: CASSDLAGWPEAFF.